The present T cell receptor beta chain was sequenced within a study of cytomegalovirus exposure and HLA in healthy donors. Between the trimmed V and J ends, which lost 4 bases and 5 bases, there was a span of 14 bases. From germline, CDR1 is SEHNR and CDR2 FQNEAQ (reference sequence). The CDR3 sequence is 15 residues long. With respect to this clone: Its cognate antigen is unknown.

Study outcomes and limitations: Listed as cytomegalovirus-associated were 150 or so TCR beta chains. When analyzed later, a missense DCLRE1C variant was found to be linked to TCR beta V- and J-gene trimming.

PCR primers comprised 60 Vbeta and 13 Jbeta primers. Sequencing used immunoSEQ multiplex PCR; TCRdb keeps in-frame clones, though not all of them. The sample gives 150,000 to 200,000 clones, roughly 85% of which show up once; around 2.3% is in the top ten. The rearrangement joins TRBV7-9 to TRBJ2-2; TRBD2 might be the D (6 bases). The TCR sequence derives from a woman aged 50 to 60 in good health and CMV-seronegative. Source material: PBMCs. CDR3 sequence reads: CASSSTEGRTGELFF. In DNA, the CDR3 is TGTGCCAGCAGCTCGACGGAGGGGCGGACCGGGGAGCTGTTTTTT. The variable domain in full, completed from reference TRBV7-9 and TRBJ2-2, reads DTGVSQNPRHKITKRGQNVTFRCDPISEHNRLYWYRQTLGQGPEFLTYFQNEAQLEKSRLLSDRFSAERPKGSFSTLEIQRTEQGDSAMYLCASSSTEGRTGELFFGEGSRLTVL.